The 13 T cell receptor beta chains given below trace back to one sample, sequenced in a study of T cells after yellow fever vaccination. From the 5' RACE reads, TCRdb called clonotypes with MiXCR, one entry per CDR3 protein. This sample yields some 80,000 distinct CDR3 sequences, of which less than 15% are seen a single time; around 24% belongs to the top ten. The sample consisted of CD8+ T cells not binding an NS4B(214-222) dextramer, sorted from PBMCs, taken more than 20 days after the first yellow fever vaccination. All receptors derive from a man aged 18-30 years who received the YFV17D yellow fever vaccine.

This clonotype was observed a few times. The chain links TRBV2 to TRBJ1-5; 10 bases map to TRBD1. The germline V gene encodes CDR1 SNHLY and CDR2 FYNNEI. V dropped 5 bases and J dropped 6; count of bases not matched to a gene: 22. The CDR3 sequence is 20 residues long. In DNA form, the CDR3 reads TGTGCCAGCAGTTCGATCACCGGGACAGGGGTTGTGAGCGTAGGTCAGCCCCAGCATTTT. Translation gives CASSSITGTGVVSVGQPQHF.

This clonotype came up many times. The V call is TRBV27, the J call TRBJ2-3; D not resolved. V was cut by 2 bases and J by 2 bases, with 5 bases left in between. Germline V gene data show CDR1 as MNHEY and CDR2 as SMNVEV (reference sequence). This CDR3 is 13 amino acids long. The DNA of the CDR3 is TGTGCCAGCAGTTTAAGAGTCACAGATACGCAGTATTTT. Translated, it gives CASSLRVTDTQYF.

This clonotype has just a few counts. This chain connects TRBV12-3 or TRBV12-4 to TRBJ2-5; 8 bases fit TRBD1. The CDR3 runs 17 residues. The J segment lost 0 bases and the V segment lost 5 bases, leaving 11 bases of the junction unmatched. CDR3: CASSIKGQGKYQETQYF. The CDR3 DNA is TGTGCCAGCAGTATAAAAGGACAGGGAAAGTACCAAGAGACCCAGTACTTC.

This clonotype was observed a few times. The chain links TRBV27 to TRBJ2-2, with TRBD2 matching 7 bases. The V gene end was trimmed by 0 bases and the J gene end by 5 bases; junction bases not matched to a gene: 6. The germline gives CDR1 MNHEY, CDR2 SMNVEV (reference sequence). This CDR3 region has 16 residues. This CDR3 is CASSLSVAGGTGELFF. DNA for the CDR3: TGTGCCAGCAGTTTATCTGTAGCGGGCGGGACCGGGGAGCTGTTTTTT.

This clonotype was picked up a small number of times. This chain connects TRBV28 to TRBJ2-1, with D maybe TRBD2 (6 bases). The V gene's germline CDR1 is MDHEN and CDR2 SYDVKM. The CDR3 length is 13 residues. The V gene lost 3 bases and the J gene lost 7 bases, with 10 bases spanning the gap. DNA of the CDR3: TGTGCCAGCAGTTTGGAGGGCGGGAATGAGCAGTTCTTC. Translating gives CASSLEGGNEQFF. The full variable domain, completed using reference TRBV28 and TRBJ2-1, is DVKVTQSSRYLVKRTGEKVFLECVQDMDHENMFWYRQDPGLGLRLIYFSYDVKMKEKGDIPEGYSVSREKKERFSLILESASTNQTSMYLCASSLEGGNEQFFGPGTRLTVL.

The gene calls are TRBV6-2 or TRBV6-3 and TRBJ2-7; possible D gene TRBD1, 5 bases. The CDR3 runs 15 residues. V was trimmed by 2 bases and J by 7 bases, leaving 18 bases between them. Germline V lookup: CDR1 MNHEY, CDR2 SVGEGT. The chain's CDR3 is CASSYPAGHVGEQYF. The CDR3 nucleotides are TGTGCCAGCAGTTACCCAGCCGGACACGTTGGTGAGCAGTACTTC.

The chain has TRBV5-5 and TRBJ2-2; D might be TRBD2 (6 bases). The V gene's germline CDR1 is SGHKS and CDR2 YYEKEE (reference sequence). There are 17 residues in the CDR3. Trimming removed 6 bases from V and 5 bases from J, with 23 bases in between. The CDR3 is CASNRPLTSAGTGELFF. The CDR3 nucleotides read TGTGCCAGCAACCGACCGCTGACCAGTGCGGGGACCGGGGAGCTGTTTTTT.

The CDR3 loop reads CAIPAGVGYTF. The CDR3 DNA reads TGTGCCATCCCTGCGGGGGTTGGCTACACCTTC. The chain links TRBV28 to TRBJ1-2; tentatively, D is TRBD1 (5 bases). The CDR3 is 11 amino acids. Trimming removed 10 bases at V and 7 bases at J, with 13 bases between. The V gene's germline CDR1 is MDHEN and CDR2 SYDVKM.

This clonotype was recorded a few times. The J gene is TRBJ1-2, the V gene TRBV19; D gene ambiguous. Trimming stripped 9 bases from V and 6 bases from J, with 8 bases between. The CDR3 has 10 residues. Per the germline V gene, CDR1 is LNHDA and CDR2 is SQIVND (reference sequence). DNA for the CDR3: TGTGCCAGCAGATGGGATGGCTACACCTTC. Protein sequence: CASRWDGYTF.

This clonotype was counted between two and nine times. The chain is built from TRBV7-2 and TRBJ2-1; D gene ambiguous. V lost 3 bases to trimming and J lost 4 bases, with 13 bases between them. CDR3 length equals 15 residues. CDR1 is SGHTA, CDR2 FQGNSA, per germline. The CDR3 region is CASSFTTEYYNEQFF. The DNA of the CDR3 is TGTGCCAGCAGCTTCACTACAGAATATTACAATGAGCAGTTCTTC.

The chain carries TRBV7-3 and TRBJ2-3; D remains unclear. V dropped 2 bases and J dropped 0 bases, with 6 bases sitting between them. The CDR3 extends over 14 amino acids. CDR1 and CDR2 (germline): SGHTA, FQGTGA. This chain's CDR3 is CASSLWASTDTQYF. The CDR3 region has the DNA TGTGCCAGCAGCTTATGGGCTAGCACAGATACGCAGTATTTT.

This clonotype was seen only a few times. The rearrangement joins TRBV5-1 to TRBJ2-2; no clear D gene. V lost 0 bases and J lost 3, with 9 bases in between. This CDR3 has 15 residues. CDR1 and CDR2 from the germline V gene are SGHRS and YFSETQ. The DNA for the CDR3 is TGCGCCAGCAGCTTGGCAGTATCTTACACCGGGGAGCTGTTTTTT. Translating gives CASSLAVSYTGELFF.

This clonotype has a count of ten or more. The chain is built from TRBV12-3 or TRBV12-4 and TRBJ2-3; D may match TRBD1 or TRBD2 (5 bases each). The V gene lost 8 bases and the J gene lost 3 bases, with 6 bases spanning the gap. The CDR3 covers 11 residues. The CDR3 reads CASGGTDTQYF. The CDR3 region has the DNA TGTGCCAGCGGGGGAACAGATACGCAGTATTTT.